The 10 T cell receptor beta chains below were found in one sample sequenced in a study of blood T cell repertoires in COVID-19. Libraries were prepared by immunoSEQ multiplex PCR; TCRdb keeps only in-frame clonotypes and omits some of them. The data show 200,000 to 300,000 clones, with 75% to 85% seen just once and around 5.2% held by the top ten. Input material: peripheral blood. These receptors came from a human donor in a cohort sampled during active COVID-19.

The rearrangement joins TRBV24-1 to TRBJ1-5; weak D call: TRBD1 (5 bases). The V end lost 3 bases, the J end lost 9 bases, and 8 bases lay between the germline ends. The germline V gene has CDR1 KGHDR and CDR2 SFDVKD. The CDR3 sequence is 12 residues long. The CDR3 region is CATSDGRGPQHF. CDR3 DNA sequence: TGTGCCACCAGTGATGGGAGGGGGCCCCAGCATTTT.

The rearrangement links TRBV6-5 to TRBJ1-6; D gene unclear. This CDR3 contains 15 residues. Germline values: CDR1 MNHEY, CDR2 SVGAGI. V lost 5 bases to trimming and J lost 0 bases, with 8 bases between them. CDR3 region: CASSIESSYNSPLHF. CDR3 nucleotide sequence: TGTGCCAGCAGTATAGAGAGCTCCTATAATTCACCCCTCCACTTT.

The chain couples TRBV19 to TRBJ2-6; D unresolved. V was clipped by 5 bases and J by 0 bases, with 11 bases between them. Germline CDR1 and CDR2: LNHDA and SQIVND (reference sequence). The CDR3 runs 16 residues. Here the CDR3 reads CASSALMSSGANVLTF. The CDR3 DNA reads TGTGCCAGTAGTGCCCTGATGAGCTCTGGGGCCAACGTCCTGACTTTC.

This rearrangement joins TRBV5-4 to TRBJ2-5, with D unresolved. V shed 4 bases and J shed 0 bases, with 7 bases lying between them. This CDR3 comprises 13 residues. Germline V gene data show CDR1 as SGHNT and CDR2 as YYREEE (reference sequence). This chain's CDR3 is CASSPGYQETQYF. CDR3 DNA sequence: TGTGCCAGCAGCCCCGGGTACCAAGAGACCCAGTACTTC.

J is TRBJ1-1 and V is TRBV19; no clear D. CDR3 length: 13 amino acids. The germline V gene encodes CDR1 LNHDA and CDR2 SQIVND (reference sequence). The ends were cut back, 3 bases at V and 4 bases at J, with 9 bases in the middle. CDR3 sequence reads: CASSMGRRTEAFF. CDR3 DNA sequence: TGTGCCAGTAGTATGGGGAGGCGCACTGAAGCTTTCTTT.

CDR3 sequence (DNA): TGTGCCAGCAGCTTAGTTCGGCAGGGGTCCCCAGATACGCAGTATTTT. This sequence encodes CASSLVRQGSPDTQYF. The chain has TRBV7-9 and TRBJ2-3; a weak D match, TRBD1 (6 bases). The CDR3 consists of 16 residues. From germline, CDR1 is SEHNR and CDR2 FQNEAQ (reference sequence). The V and J ends lost 1 base and 4 bases respectively, with 15 bases between them.

The chain employs TRBV2 and TRBJ2-1; no reliable D call. The CDR3 contains 13 residues. Trimming took 5 bases from V and 5 from J, leaving 10 bases between them. Germline lookup yields CDR1 SNHLY and CDR2 FYNNEI. The CDR3: CASSPAINNEQFF. The CDR3 DNA reads as TGTGCCAGCAGTCCTGCTATAAACAATGAGCAGTTCTTC.

The chain recombines TRBV9 with TRBJ1-1, with a weak D call TRBD1 (6 bases). This CDR3 comprises 14 residues. Trimming took 4 bases from V and 1 from J, leaving 11 bases between them. CDR1 SGDLS and CDR2 YYNGEE come from the germline V gene. The CDR3 DNA reads as TGTGCCAGCAGCACCGGGACACCGAACACTGAAGCTTTCTTT. Protein: CASSTGTPNTEAFF.

This clone was counted a few times. The chain recombines TRBV2 with TRBJ2-3; TRBD2 is a possible D gene (6 bases). The germline gives CDR1 SNHLY, CDR2 FYNNEI. CDR3 length: 21 residues. V dropped 5 bases and J dropped 3 bases, with 33 bases sitting between them. DNA for the CDR3: TGTGCCAGCAGTCGCCCGGGGAGAGGGCGGGGCCGGATGAGTGGGACAGATACGCAGTATTTT. Translating it yields CASSRPGRGRGRMSGTDTQYF.

The chain employs TRBV5-5 and TRBJ2-5; D perhaps matches TRBD2 (5 bases). Germline assignment: CDR1 SGHKS and CDR2 YYEKEE (reference sequence). Trimming took off 0 bases at V and 2 bases at J, with 14 bases between the two ends. CDR3 length: 16 amino acids. The CDR3 here is CASSLAIGSGQETQYF. Written as DNA, the CDR3 is TGTGCCAGCAGCTTGGCCATTGGGAGTGGACAAGAGACCCAGTACTTC. Full variable domain (rest looked up from reference TRBV5-5 and TRBJ2-5): DAGVTQSPTHLIKTRGQQVTLRCSPISGHKSVSWYQQVLGQGPQFIFQYYEKEERGRGNFPDRFSARQFPNYSSELNVNALLLGDSALYLCASSLAIGSGQETQYFGPGTRLLVL.